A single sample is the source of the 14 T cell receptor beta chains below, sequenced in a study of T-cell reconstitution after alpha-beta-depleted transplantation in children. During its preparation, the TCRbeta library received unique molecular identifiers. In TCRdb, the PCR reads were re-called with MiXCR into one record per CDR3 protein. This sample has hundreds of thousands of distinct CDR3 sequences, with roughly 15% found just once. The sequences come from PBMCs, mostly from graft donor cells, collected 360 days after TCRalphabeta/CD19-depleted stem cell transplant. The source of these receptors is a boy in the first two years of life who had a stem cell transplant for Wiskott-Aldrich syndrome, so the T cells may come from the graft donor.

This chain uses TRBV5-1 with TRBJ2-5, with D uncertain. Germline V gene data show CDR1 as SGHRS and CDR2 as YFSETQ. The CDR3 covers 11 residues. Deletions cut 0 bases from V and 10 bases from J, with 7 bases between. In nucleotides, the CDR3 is TGCGCCAGCAGCTTGGTGGCCATCCAGTACTTC. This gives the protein CASSLVAIQYF.

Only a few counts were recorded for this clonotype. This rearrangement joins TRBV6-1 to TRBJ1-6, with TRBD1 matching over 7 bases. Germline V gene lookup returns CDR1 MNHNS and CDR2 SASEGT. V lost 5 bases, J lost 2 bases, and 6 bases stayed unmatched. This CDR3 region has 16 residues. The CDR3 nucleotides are TGTGCCAGCAGTAAAAGACAGGGCCCCTATAATTCACCCCTCCACTTT. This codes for CASSKRQGPYNSPLHF.

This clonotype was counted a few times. Here the CDR3 reads CASSLARVAPGSDYEQYF. The CDR3 nucleotides read TGTGCCAGCAGCTTGGCCCGCGTTGCTCCAGGGTCGGATTACGAGCAGTACTTC. The chain carries TRBV5-6 and TRBJ2-7, with D tentatively TRBD1 (5 bases). Trimming removed 0 bases at V and 4 bases at J, with 23 bases between. Germline V lookup: CDR1 SGHDT, CDR2 YYEEEE. The CDR3 totals 18 residues.

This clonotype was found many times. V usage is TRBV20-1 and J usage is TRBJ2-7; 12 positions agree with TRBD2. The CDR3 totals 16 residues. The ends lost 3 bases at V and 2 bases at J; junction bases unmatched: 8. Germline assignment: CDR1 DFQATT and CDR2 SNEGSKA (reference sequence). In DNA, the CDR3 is TGCAGTGCTAGTCGCGGACTAGCGGGGACAACCTACGAGCAGTACTTC. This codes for CSASRGLAGTTYEQYF.

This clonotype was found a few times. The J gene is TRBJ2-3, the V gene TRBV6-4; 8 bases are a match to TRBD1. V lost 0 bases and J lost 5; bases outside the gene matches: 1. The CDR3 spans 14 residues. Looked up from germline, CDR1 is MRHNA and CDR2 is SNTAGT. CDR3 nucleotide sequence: TGTGCCAGCAGTGACTCCGGGACAGGAGATACGCAGTATTTT. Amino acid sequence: CASSDSGTGDTQYF.

The CDR3 is CASSPTGGARETQYF. Here the CDR3 DNA reads TGTGCCAGTAGCCCGACAGGGGGCGCGAGGGAGACCCAGTACTTC. The genes are TRBV19 and TRBJ2-5; 10 bases agree with TRBD1. CDR1 and CDR2 from the germline V gene are LNHDA and SQIVND (reference sequence). Trimming removed 6 bases from V and 5 bases from J; junction bases left unmatched: 9. This CDR3 region has 15 residues.

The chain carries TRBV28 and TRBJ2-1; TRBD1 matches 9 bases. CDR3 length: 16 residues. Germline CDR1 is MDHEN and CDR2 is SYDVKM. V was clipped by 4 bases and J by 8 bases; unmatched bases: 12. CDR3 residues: CASSSAGTGSPDEQFF. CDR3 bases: TGTGCCAGCAGTTCAGCCGGGACAGGGTCCCCGGATGAGCAGTTCTTC.

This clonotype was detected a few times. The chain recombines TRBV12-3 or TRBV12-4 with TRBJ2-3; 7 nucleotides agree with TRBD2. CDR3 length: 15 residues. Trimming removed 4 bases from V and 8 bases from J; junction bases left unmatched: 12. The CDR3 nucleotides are TGTGCCAGCAGTTGGATGGGAGGGTCCGGGGGTACGCAGTATTTT. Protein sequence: CASSWMGGSGGTQYF.

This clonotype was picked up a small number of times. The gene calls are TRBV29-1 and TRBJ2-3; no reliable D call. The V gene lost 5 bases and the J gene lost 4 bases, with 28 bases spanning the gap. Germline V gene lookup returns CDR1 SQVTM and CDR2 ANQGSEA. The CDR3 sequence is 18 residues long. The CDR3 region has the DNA TGCAGCGTTCAGCCTTTTCGGAAGTTATCGACACTTGCAGATACGCAGTATTTT. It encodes CSVQPFRKLSTLADTQYF.

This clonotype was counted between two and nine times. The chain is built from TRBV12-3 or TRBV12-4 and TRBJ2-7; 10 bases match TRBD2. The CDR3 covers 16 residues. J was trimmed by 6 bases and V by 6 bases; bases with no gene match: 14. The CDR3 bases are TGTGCCAGCAGACCCTGGACTAGCGGAGGAGGGACCGAGCAGTACTTC. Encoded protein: CASRPWTSGGGTEQYF.

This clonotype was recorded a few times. CDR3: CASRDRPPLAKNIQYF. In DNA form, the CDR3 reads TGCGCCAGCCGGGACAGGCCACCCCTAGCCAAAAACATTCAGTACTTC. The J gene is TRBJ2-4, the V gene TRBV10-2; 8 bases align to TRBD1. The CDR3 has 16 amino acids. The trim removed 8 bases at V and 0 bases at J, leaving 9 bases unmatched. Germline-derived CDR1 and CDR2 are WSHSY and SAAADI.

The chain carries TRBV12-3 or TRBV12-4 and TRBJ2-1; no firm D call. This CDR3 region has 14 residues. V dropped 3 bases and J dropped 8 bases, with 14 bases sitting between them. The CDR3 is CASSFQNANDEQFF. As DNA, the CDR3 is TGTGCCAGCAGTTTTCAGAACGCTAACGATGAGCAGTTCTTC.

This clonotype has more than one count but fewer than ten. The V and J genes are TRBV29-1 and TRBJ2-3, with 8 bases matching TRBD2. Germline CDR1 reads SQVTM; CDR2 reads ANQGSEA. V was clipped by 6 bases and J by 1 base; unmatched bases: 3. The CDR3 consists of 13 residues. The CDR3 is CSVRGGGTDTQYF. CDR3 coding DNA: TGCAGCGTCCGGGGGGGCGGCACAGATACGCAGTATTTT.

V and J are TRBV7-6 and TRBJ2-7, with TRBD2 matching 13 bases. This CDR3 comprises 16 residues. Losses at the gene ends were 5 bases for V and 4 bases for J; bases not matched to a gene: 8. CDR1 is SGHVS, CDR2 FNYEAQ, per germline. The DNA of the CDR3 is TGTGCCAGCAGCCCCCTACTAGCGGGAGGGCCGTACGAGCAGTACTTC. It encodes CASSPLLAGGPYEQYF.